This entry lists 12 T cell receptor beta chains sequenced from one sample in a study of early T cells in non-severe SARS-CoV-2 infection. TCRdb used MiXCR to reprocess the 5' RACE reads, holding one entry per CDR3 protein. The sample has around 63,000 distinct CDR3 sequences; about 9% are singletons. This material consisted of whole blood, taken at baseline. These TCRs come from an adult who was a healthcare worker with PCR-confirmed SARS-CoV-2 infection or an uninfected control (not recorded which).

This chain connects TRBV7-6 to TRBJ1-2; 8 bases are shared with TRBD1. CDR3 length: 15 residues. The germline CDR1 and CDR2 sequences are SGHVS and FNYEAQ. The J segment lost 4 bases and the V segment lost 5 bases, leaving 9 bases of the junction unmatched. The CDR3 nucleotides are TGTGCCAGCAGCCCCACAGGGGGACGGGGCTATGGCTACACCTTC. Translated, it gives CASSPTGGRGYGYTF.

This clonotype was recorded many times. The chain has TRBV28 and TRBJ1-1; D unresolved. Trimming pared 10 bases from V and 4 bases from J, leaving 16 bases between. The CDR3 is made up of 13 amino acids. Germline V CDR1 and CDR2: MDHEN, SYDVKM. The CDR3 region is CAIETPRGTEAFF. CDR3 in DNA: TGTGCCATCGAAACCCCTCGTGGCACTGAAGCTTTCTTT.

This clonotype was seen a few times. The chain links TRBV7-3 to TRBJ2-3; no firm D call. The CDR3 length is 14 residues. In germline, CDR1 is SGHTA, CDR2 FQGTGA. The V gene lost 1 base and the J gene lost 0 bases, with 5 bases spanning the gap. This CDR3 is CASSLSASTDTQYF. For the CDR3, the DNA is TGTGCCAGCAGCTTAAGCGCTAGCACAGATACGCAGTATTTT.

This clonotype was seen at least ten times. The rearrangement links TRBV6-6 to TRBJ1-1; D possibly corresponds to TRBD1 (6 bases). CDR1 is MNHNY, CDR2 SVGAGI, per germline (reference sequence). The germline V and J ends were trimmed by 2 bases and 4 bases, with 11 bases remaining between them. There are 14 residues in the CDR3. CDR3 coding DNA: TGTGCCAGCAGTTACAGGGGGGTGAGCACTGAAGCTTTCTTT. Its protein is CASSYRGVSTEAFF.

In this sample, this clonotype turned up many times. The V gene is TRBV5-4, the J gene TRBJ2-7; 9 positions match TRBD2. V gave up 4 bases and J gave up 1 base; unmatched junction bases: 3. The CDR3 runs to 14 residues. Germline CDR1 is SGHNT and CDR2 is YYREEE (reference sequence). The CDR3 DNA reads TGTGCCAGCAGCGCTAGCGGGAATTCCTACGAGCAGTACTTC. It codes for CASSASGNSYEQYF.

This clonotype has ten or more counts. J is TRBJ1-4 and V is TRBV15, with D possibly matching TRBD1 (6 bases). CDR3 size: 13 residues. V was pared by 9 bases and J by 8 bases, with 16 bases between. Germline V gene data show CDR1 as LNHNV and CDR2 as YYDKDF (reference sequence). The CDR3 here is CATRDNKVEKLFF. The CDR3 region has the DNA TGTGCCACTCGGGACAACAAGGTAGAAAAACTGTTTTTT.

The chain recombines TRBV28 with TRBJ2-3, with a weak D call TRBD1 (6 bases). The V end was cut by 7 bases, the J end by 4 bases, with 15 bases between. The CDR3 sequence is 14 residues long. Germline loops: CDR1 MDHEN, CDR2 SYDVKM. As DNA, the CDR3 is TGTGCCAGCACCAAACGACAGGCAGCAGATACGCAGTATTTT. Its protein product is CASTKRQAADTQYF.

The V call is TRBV20-1, the J call TRBJ1-2; 9 bases line up with TRBD1. Looked up from germline, CDR1 is DFQATT and CDR2 is SNEGSKA (reference sequence). The CDR3 covers 16 residues. V gave up 4 bases and J gave up 4 bases; unmatched junction bases: 13. The CDR3 nucleotides read TGCAGTGCTACAGACTATAACAGGGGGCCAGGCTATGGCTACACCTTC. Translation: CSATDYNRGPGYGYTF.

This clonotype showed up just a few times. The chain employs TRBV6-2 or TRBV6-3 and TRBJ2-2, with TRBD1 as a possible D gene (5 bases). This CDR3 has 17 amino acids. Germline V gene lookup returns CDR1 MNHEY and CDR2 SVGEGT. Trimming stripped 2 bases from V and 3 bases from J, with 16 bases between. CDR3 region: CASSYLSGIPDTGELFF. The CDR3 DNA sequence: TGTGCCAGCAGTTACCTCTCAGGGATTCCCGACACCGGGGAGCTGTTTTTT.

This clonotype was observed a few times. This rearrangement joins TRBV7-2 to TRBJ1-2, with 7 bases lining up with TRBD1. The CDR3 has 14 residues. V dropped 3 bases and J dropped 2; count of bases not matched to a gene: 3. The germline V gene has CDR1 SGHTA and CDR2 FQGNSA. The chain's CDR3 is CASSLTGLNYGYTF. In nucleotides, the CDR3 is TGTGCCAGCAGCTTGACAGGGCTGAACTATGGCTACACCTTC.

The rearrangement uses TRBV6-5 and TRBJ2-2; perhaps TRBD2 as D (5 bases). From germline, CDR1 is MNHEY and CDR2 SVGAGI. The CDR3 covers 13 residues. The germline V and J ends were trimmed by 4 bases and 6 bases, with 9 bases remaining between them. The chain's CDR3 is CASSFGLAGELFF. CDR3 sequence (DNA): TGTGCCAGCAGTTTCGGACTGGCCGGGGAGCTGTTTTTT.

This clonotype turned up a few times. The rearrangement uses TRBV3-1 and TRBJ2-1; 8 bases are a match to TRBD1. This CDR3 has 15 amino acids. The V gene's germline CDR1 is LGHDT and CDR2 YNNKEL (reference sequence). J was trimmed by 12 bases and V by 3 bases; bases with no gene match: 13. The chain's CDR3 is CASSHRQGSAPGQFF. As DNA, the CDR3 is TGTGCCAGCAGCCACCGACAGGGGTCAGCCCCTGGGCAGTTCTTC.